This TCR beta chain originates from a study of T cell clusters in autoimmune cytopenias. Approximately 36,000 genome equivalents of blood DNA were amplified for TRB. According to its frequency, this clonotype is large. CDR3 length: 14 amino acids. From germline, CDR1 is SGHKS and CDR2 YYEKEE (reference sequence). TRB was amplified by touch-down multiplex PCR, primer pools A and B combined. TCRdb reprocessed the multiplex PCR reads and reports one entry per CDR3 protein, with no DNA. In total, the table holds thousands of distinct CDR3 sequences. This chain joins TRBV5-5 and TRBJ2-5; the D call of TRBD1 rests on TCRdb alone, since no DNA is present to check it. Sequencing was done on a sample of peripheral blood. The sequence came from a human donor with an autoimmune cytopenia or autoimmune hepatitis (not recorded which). This chain's CDR3 is CASSLVVGRETQYF.